The clone carrying this T cell receptor beta chain came up many times. The antigen is not known. This sample was included in a study of T cell repertoires in cytomegalovirus infection. Looking at the study overall: HLA-B-restricted CMV epitopes that are well studied, plus recently identified HLA-C-restricted ones, were used by the study. Evidence of both CMV infection and a matching HLA type came from public TCR beta signatures.

Per the germline V gene, CDR1 is SGHAT and CDR2 is FQNNGV. The CDR3 loop spans 15 amino acids. V dropped 1 base and J dropped 4 bases, with 13 bases sitting between them. TCRdb analysed the reads with MiXCR anew, one entry per CDR3 protein. The table records about 100,000 distinct CDR3 sequences, less than 55% of them present only once. The receptor was isolated from a human donor in good health (CMV status not recorded). Some clones in this sample may be carry-over from other donors' samples. Sample: CD8+ T cells from cultured PBMCs, taken from culture after CMV antigen stimulation. This chain uses TRBV11-2 with TRBJ1-1; no clear D gene. The chain's CDR3 is CASSLARPGPTEAFF. The CDR3 nucleotides read TGTGCCAGCAGCTTAGCCCGGCCAGGACCCACTGAAGCTTTCTTT.